This T cell receptor (beta chain) stems from a study of OX40 agonist ivuxolimab in advanced cancers. With 6 bases removed from V and 2 bases from J, the gap between germline ends came to 19 bases. Germline assignment: CDR1 KGHSH and CDR2 LQKENI. This CDR3 region has 16 residues. Only in-frame clones appear in the TCRdb table, and some are missing; sequencing was by immunoSEQ multiplex PCR. The table lists fewer than 75,000 clones, roughly 91% of them singletons. Sequencing used CD4+ or CD8+ T cells sorted from blood, obtained in a trial of the OX40 agonist ivuxolimab. This clonotype was sampled from an adult with an advanced solid tumor such as melanoma, head and neck, liver or kidney cancer. The gene calls are TRBV18 and TRBJ1-1, with no clear D. The DNA of the CDR3 is TGTGCCAGCTCCCCAGGACGGGAAATATCTAACACTGAAGCTTTCTTT. It is translated as CASSPGREISNTEAFF.